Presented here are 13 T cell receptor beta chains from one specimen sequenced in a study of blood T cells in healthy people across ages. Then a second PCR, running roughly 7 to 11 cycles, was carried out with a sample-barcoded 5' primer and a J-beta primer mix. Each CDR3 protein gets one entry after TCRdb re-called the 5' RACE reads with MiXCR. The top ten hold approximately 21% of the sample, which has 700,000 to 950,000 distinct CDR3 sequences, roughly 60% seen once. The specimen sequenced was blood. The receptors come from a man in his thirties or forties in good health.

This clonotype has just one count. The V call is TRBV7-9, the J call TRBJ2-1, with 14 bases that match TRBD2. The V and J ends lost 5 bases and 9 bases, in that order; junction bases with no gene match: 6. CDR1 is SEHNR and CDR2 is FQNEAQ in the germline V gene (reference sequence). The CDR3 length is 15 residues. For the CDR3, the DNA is TGTGCCAGCAGCCCTAGCGGACTAGCGGGAGGTGAGCAGTTCTTC. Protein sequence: CASSPSGLAGGEQFF.

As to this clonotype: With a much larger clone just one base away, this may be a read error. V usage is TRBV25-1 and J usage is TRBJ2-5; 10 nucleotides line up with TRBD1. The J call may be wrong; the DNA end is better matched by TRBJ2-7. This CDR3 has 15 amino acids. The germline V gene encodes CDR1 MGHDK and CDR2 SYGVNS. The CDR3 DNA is TGTGCCAGCAGTGAATCCGGGACAGGGGCCTACGAGCAGTACTTC. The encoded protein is CASSESGTGAYEQYF.

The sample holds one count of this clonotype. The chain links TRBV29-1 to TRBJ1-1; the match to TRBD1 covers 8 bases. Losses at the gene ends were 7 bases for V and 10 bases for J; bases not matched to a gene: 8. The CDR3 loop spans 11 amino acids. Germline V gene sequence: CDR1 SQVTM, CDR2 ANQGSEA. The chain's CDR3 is CSDPTGEGAFF. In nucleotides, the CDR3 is TGCAGCGATCCGACAGGGGAGGGAGCTTTCTTT.

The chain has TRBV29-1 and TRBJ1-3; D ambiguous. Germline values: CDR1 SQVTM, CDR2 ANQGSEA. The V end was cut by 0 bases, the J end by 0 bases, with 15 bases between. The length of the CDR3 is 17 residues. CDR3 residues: CSVEDSYSTNSGNTIYF. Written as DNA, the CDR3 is TGCAGCGTTGAAGATTCTTACAGCACGAACTCTGGAAACACCATATATTTT.

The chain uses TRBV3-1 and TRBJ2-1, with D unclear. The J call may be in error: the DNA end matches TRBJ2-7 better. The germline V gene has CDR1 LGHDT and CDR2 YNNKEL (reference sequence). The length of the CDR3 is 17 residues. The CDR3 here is CASSPLDLMSSYNEQYF. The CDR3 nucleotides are TGTGCCAGCAGCCCTTTGGACCTTATGAGCTCCTACAATGAGCAGTACTTC.

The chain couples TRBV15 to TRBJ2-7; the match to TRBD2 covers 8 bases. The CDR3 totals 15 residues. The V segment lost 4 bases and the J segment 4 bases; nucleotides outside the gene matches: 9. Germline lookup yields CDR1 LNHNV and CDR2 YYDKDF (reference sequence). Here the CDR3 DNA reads TGTGCCACCAGCAACGAGCGGGAGAGGTTTTACGAGCAGTACTTC. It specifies CATSNERERFYEQYF.

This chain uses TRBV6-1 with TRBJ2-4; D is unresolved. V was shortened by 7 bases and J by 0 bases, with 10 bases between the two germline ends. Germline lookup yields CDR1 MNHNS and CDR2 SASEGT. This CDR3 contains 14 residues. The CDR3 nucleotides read TGTGCCAGCATGAGTGAGGTAGCCAAAAACATTCAGTACTTC. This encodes CASMSEVAKNIQYF.

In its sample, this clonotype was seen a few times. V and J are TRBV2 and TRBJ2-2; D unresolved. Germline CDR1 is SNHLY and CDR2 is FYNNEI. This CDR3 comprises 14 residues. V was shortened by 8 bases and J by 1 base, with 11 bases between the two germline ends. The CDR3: CASVAGRNTGELFF. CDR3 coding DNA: TGTGCCAGCGTCGCAGGTCGGAACACCGGGGAGCTGTTTTTT. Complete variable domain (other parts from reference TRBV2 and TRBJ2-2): EPEVTQTPSHQVTQMGQEVILRCVPISNHLYFYWYRQILGQKVEFLVSFYNNEISEKSEIFDDQFSVERPDGSNFTLKIRSTKLEDSAMYFCASVAGRNTGELFFGEGSRLTVL.

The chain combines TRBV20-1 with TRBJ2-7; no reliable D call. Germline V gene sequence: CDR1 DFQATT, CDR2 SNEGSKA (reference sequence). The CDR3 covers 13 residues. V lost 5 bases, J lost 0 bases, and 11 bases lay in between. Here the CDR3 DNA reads TGCAGTGCTCAAGAGCCATACTCCTACGAGCAGTACTTC. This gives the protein CSAQEPYSYEQYF.

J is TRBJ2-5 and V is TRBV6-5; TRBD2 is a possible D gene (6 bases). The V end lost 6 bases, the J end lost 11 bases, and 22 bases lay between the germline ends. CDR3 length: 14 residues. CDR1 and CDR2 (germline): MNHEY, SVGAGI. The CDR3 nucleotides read TGTGCCAGCAGCCTGGACTACGTTCGCCATGAGCAGTACTTC. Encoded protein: CASSLDYVRHEQYF.

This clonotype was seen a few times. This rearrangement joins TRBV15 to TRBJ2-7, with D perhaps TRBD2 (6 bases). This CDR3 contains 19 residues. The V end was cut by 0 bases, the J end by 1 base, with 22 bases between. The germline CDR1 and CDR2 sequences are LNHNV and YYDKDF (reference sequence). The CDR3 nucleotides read TGTGCCACCAGCAGAGACCTGTTTGGCGGGACGGGGAGTTCCTACGAGCAGTACTTC. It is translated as CATSRDLFGGTGSSYEQYF.

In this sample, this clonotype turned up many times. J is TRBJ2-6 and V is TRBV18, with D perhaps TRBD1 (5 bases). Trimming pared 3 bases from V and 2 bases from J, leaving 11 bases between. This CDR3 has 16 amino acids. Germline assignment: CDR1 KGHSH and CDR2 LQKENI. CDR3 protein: CASSPSGSPGANVLTF. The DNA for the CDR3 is TGTGCCAGCTCACCGTCAGGGTCCCCTGGGGCCAACGTCCTGACTTTC.

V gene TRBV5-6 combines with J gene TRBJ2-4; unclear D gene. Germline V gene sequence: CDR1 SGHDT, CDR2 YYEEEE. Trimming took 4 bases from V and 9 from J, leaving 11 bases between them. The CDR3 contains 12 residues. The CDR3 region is CASSVQRSIQYF. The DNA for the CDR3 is TGTGCCAGCAGCGTACAGAGGAGCATTCAGTACTTC.